This is a list of T cell receptor beta chains from one sample in a study of T cell repertoires in cytomegalovirus infection. From the reads, TCRdb called clonotypes with MiXCR, one entry per CDR3 protein. The sample comprises just over 300,000 distinct CDR3 sequences, 17% of which are singletons, and 9.5% to 15% rests with the top ten. Material for sequencing was PBMCs. The receptors shown here come from a human donor in good health (CMV status not recorded). Some clones in this sample may be carry-over from other donors' samples. Both conserved end residues are part of each CDR3. A D gene is named only where the DNA matches it firmly. Rows give clone size only sometimes, using once, few, many, or a class for an expanded clone.

cdr3_length j_call d_call clone_size v_call cdr3_nt cdr3_aa
14 TRBJ1-5 TRBD1 many TRBV27 TGTGCCACCGGACAGGATGGATCGGATCAGCCCCAGCATTTT CATGQDGSDQPQHF
15 TRBJ2-5 - - TRBV6-8 TGTGCCAGCAGTTACGCAGGCCGGCGGGAAGAGACCCAGTACTTC CASSYAGRREETQYF
13 TRBJ2-7 - few TRBV7-9 TGTGCCATTTTGGACACCTACTCCTACGAGCAGTACTTC CAILDTYSYEQYF
16 TRBJ2-7 TRBD1 many TRBV11-2 TGTGCCAGCAGCTTAATAGGGACAGGGGGCTCCTACGAGCAGTACTTC CASSLIGTGGSYEQYF
18 TRBJ2-1 - few TRBV4-3 TGCGCCAGCAGCCAAGATAACGCCCTCCGAAGCTCCTACAATGAGCAGTTCTTC CASSQDNALRSSYNEQFF
16 TRBJ1-6 - - TRBV5-6 TGTGCCAGCAGCTCCGGGACACCGAGGTATAATTCACCCCTCCACTTT CASSSGTPRYNSPLHF
16 TRBJ2-7 TRBD2 few TRBV4-1 TGCGCCAGCAGCCCTCCCTGGACTAGCGGGGTCTACGAGCAGTACTTC CASSPPWTSGVYEQYF
14 TRBJ1-1 TRBD1 few TRBV19 TGTGCCAGTAGGTTGGGACAGAGAAACACTGAAGCTTTCTTT CASRLGQRNTEAFF
13 TRBJ1-2 - many TRBV7-2 TGTGCCAGCAGCCCGACTTGGGGCGTGGGCTACACCTTC CASSPTWGVGYTF
13 TRBJ1-2 - many TRBV11-2 TGTGCCAGCACCGATCAGGCCCGGTATGGCTACACCTTC CASTDQARYGYTF
13 TRBJ1-5 - few TRBV6-5 TGTGCCAGCGGGTACCAGGGGAATCAGCCCCAGCATTTT CASGYQGNQPQHF
12 TRBJ1-1 - - TRBV3-1 TGTGCCAGCAGCCAACTGAACACTGAAGCTTTCTTT CASSQLNTEAFF
17 TRBJ2-3 TRBD2 - TRBV2 TGTGCCAGCAGTGTCCCGGGACTAGCGGGTGAGGAAGGGACGCAGTATTTT CASSVPGLAGEEGTQYF
14 TRBJ1-2 - many TRBV7-9 TGTGCCAGCAGCCGCGTGGAGGGTACCTATGGCTACACCTTC CASSRVEGTYGYTF
20 TRBJ2-3 TRBD1 many TRBV19 TGTGCCAGTAGTGCCCGGACAGGGCAAAACGGTTTGGAGGACACAGATACGCAGTATTTT CASSARTGQNGLEDTDTQYF
14 TRBJ1-1 - many TRBV7-2 TGTGCCAGCAGCTTTAATCGGGGTAACACTGAAGCTTTCTTT CASSFNRGNTEAFF
14 TRBJ2-7 - many TRBV7-2 TGTGCCAGCAGCGCAGGGGAACCCCCCTACGAGCAGTACTTC CASSAGEPPYEQYF
15 TRBJ1-1 TRBD1 many TRBV6-2/TRBV6-3 TGTGCCAGCAGTTACTCAGGGACAGCGAACACTGAAGCTTTCTTT CASSYSGTANTEAFF
15 TRBJ1-6 - few TRBV11-1 TGTGCCAGCAGCTTAACAGGCTACTATAATTCACCCCTCCACTTT CASSLTGYYNSPLHF
17 TRBJ2-1 TRBD2 few TRBV20-1 TGCAGTGCACCCGGGACTAGCGGGCTCTTCTCCTACAATGAGCAGTTCTTC CSAPGTSGLFSYNEQFF
14 TRBJ2-1 TRBD1 many TRBV7-9 TGTGCCAGCGGCAAGAGGACAGGGCGAGGGGAGCAGTTCTTC CASGKRTGRGEQFF
18 TRBJ2-5 TRBD2 few TRBV24-1 TGTGCCACCAGTGATGATCTTGGACTAGCGGGGGTACCAGAGACCCAGTACTTC CATSDDLGLAGVPETQYF
12 TRBJ2-1 - few TRBV29-1 TGCAGCGTTGGTCTGGACCTGAATGAGCAGTTCTTC CSVGLDLNEQFF
17 TRBJ2-6 - many TRBV7-8 TGTGCCAGCAGCTCGTACAGGGACTTGGCTGGGGCCAACGTCCTGACTTTC CASSSYRDLAGANVLTF
13 TRBJ2-1 - - TRBV4-3 TGCGCCAGCAGCCAAGGGGCGTTCGGTGAGCAGTTCTTC CASSQGAFGEQFF
17 TRBJ2-2 - - TRBV6-1 TGTGCCAGCAGTGAAGTTTCCACCACCATTAGGCCCGGGGAGCTGTTTTTT CASSEVSTTIRPGELFF
14 TRBJ2-7 TRBD1 few TRBV6-5 TGTGCCAGCAGTCAACGACAGGGGTCGGAGGAGCAGTACTTC CASSQRQGSEEQYF
15 TRBJ1-2 - - TRBV18 TGTGCCAGCTCACCACGCCTGGGACCCGACTATGGCTACACCTTC CASSPRLGPDYGYTF
14 TRBJ1-1 - many TRBV7-8 TGTGCCAGCAGCCCTCACCACACAGGGACTGAAGCTTTCTTT CASSPHHTGTEAFF
15 TRBJ1-1 TRBD1 - TRBV20-1 TGCAGTGCTAGAAACAGACAGGGTGGGAACACTGAAGCTTTCTTT CSARNRQGGNTEAFF
16 TRBJ1-2 - few TRBV4-1 TGCGCCAGCAGCCAAGACCGGCGAAGCTGGGTGTATGGCTACACCTTC CASSQDRRSWVYGYTF
16 TRBJ1-1 - - TRBV3-1 TGTGCCAGCAGCCAGGATACAGGGCAGGGGAACACTGAAGCTTTCTTT CASSQDTGQGNTEAFF
15 TRBJ2-5 TRBD1 few TRBV11-1 TGTGCCAGCAGCTACGGGACAGGGACAGTGGCGACCCAGTACTTC CASSYGTGTVATQYF
15 TRBJ2-2 TRBD1 few TRBV7-7 TGTGCTAGCAGCTTAGAAACAGGGGGGTCCGGGGAGCTGTTTTTT CASSLETGGSGELFF
13 TRBJ1-6 TRBD1 - TRBV6-5 TGTGCCAGCAGTCGGGACAGATATTCACCCCTCCACTTT CASSRDRYSPLHF
16 TRBJ2-7 - few TRBV18 TGTGCCAGCTCACCACTGCTAACAGGTGGGAACTACGAGCAGTACTTC CASSPLLTGGNYEQYF
13 TRBJ1-2 - few TRBV18 TGTGCCAGCTCACCATCGGAGGACTATGGCTACACCTTC CASSPSEDYGYTF
14 TRBJ1-1 - many TRBV27 TGTGCCAGCAGTTTAAAGGAGGGGGGAACTGAAGCTTTCTTT CASSLKEGGTEAFF
14 TRBJ1-5 - many TRBV6-2/TRBV6-3 TGTGCCAGCAGTACCCCTTTAGGGAGGCGTGACCAGCATTTT CASSTPLGRRDQHF
14 TRBJ1-2 - many TRBV7-9 TGTGCCAGCAGCTTAGTCGGACAGAGCTATGGCTACACCTTC CASSLVGQSYGYTF
15 TRBJ2-3 TRBD2 - TRBV7-3 TGTGCCAGCAGCCCCGAGCGGGGGGGCCTAGATACGCAGTATTTT CASSPERGGLDTQYF
13 TRBJ1-2 - - TRBV20-1 TGCAGTGCTAGGGACAGCGCTAACTATGGCTACACCTTC CSARDSANYGYTF
14 TRBJ2-3 TRBD2 many TRBV28 TGTGCCAGCACTGCGGGGGGCCAGCCAGATACGCAGTATTTT CASTAGGQPDTQYF
12 TRBJ1-2 - - TRBV20-1 TGCAGTGCTAGGTCCGGGGACTATGGCTACACCTTC CSARSGDYGYTF
15 TRBJ2-3 TRBD1 few TRBV5-1 TGCGCCAGCAGCTTCGGGACAGGGGGCACAGATACGCAGTATTTT CASSFGTGGTDTQYF
15 TRBJ2-2 TRBD1 - TRBV20-1 TGCAGTGCCAATGTCCAGGGGGCGAGGACCGGGGAGCTGTTTTTT CSANVQGARTGELFF
15 TRBJ1-1 TRBD1 many TRBV7-2 TGTGCCAGCAGCCTCCTGACAGGGTCCAACACTGAAGCTTTCTTT CASSLLTGSNTEAFF
15 TRBJ1-6 TRBD1 few TRBV7-2 TGTGCCAGCAGCATTCGACAGGGTAGGAATTCACCCCTCCACTTT CASSIRQGRNSPLHF
14 TRBJ1-4 TRBD1 many TRBV11-1 TGTGCCAGCACCTCCGGGACAGGGCGCGAAAAACTGTTTTTT CASTSGTGREKLFF
15 TRBJ2-1 TRBD1 many TRBV20-1 TGCAGTGCTAGGACAGGGCTCGGCTGGGACAATGAGCAGTTCTTC CSARTGLGWDNEQFF
16 TRBJ2-1 TRBD2 - TRBV20-1 TGCAGTGCTAGAGCAGCGGTAGCGGGGGGTTGGAATGAGCAGTTCTTC CSARAAVAGGWNEQFF
16 TRBJ2-3 TRBD2 few TRBV11-3 TGTGCCAGCAGCGCCGGACTAGCGGCAAGCACAGATACGCAGTATTTT CASSAGLAASTDTQYF
16 TRBJ2-5 TRBD2 few TRBV19 TGTGCCAGTAGTCCCTACCGGCTAGCGGACCAAGAGACCCAGTACTTC CASSPYRLADQETQYF
11 TRBJ2-1 TRBD2 few TRBV5-1 TGCGCCAGCAGCTTAGGCGGGAGGCAGTTCTTC CASSLGGRQFF